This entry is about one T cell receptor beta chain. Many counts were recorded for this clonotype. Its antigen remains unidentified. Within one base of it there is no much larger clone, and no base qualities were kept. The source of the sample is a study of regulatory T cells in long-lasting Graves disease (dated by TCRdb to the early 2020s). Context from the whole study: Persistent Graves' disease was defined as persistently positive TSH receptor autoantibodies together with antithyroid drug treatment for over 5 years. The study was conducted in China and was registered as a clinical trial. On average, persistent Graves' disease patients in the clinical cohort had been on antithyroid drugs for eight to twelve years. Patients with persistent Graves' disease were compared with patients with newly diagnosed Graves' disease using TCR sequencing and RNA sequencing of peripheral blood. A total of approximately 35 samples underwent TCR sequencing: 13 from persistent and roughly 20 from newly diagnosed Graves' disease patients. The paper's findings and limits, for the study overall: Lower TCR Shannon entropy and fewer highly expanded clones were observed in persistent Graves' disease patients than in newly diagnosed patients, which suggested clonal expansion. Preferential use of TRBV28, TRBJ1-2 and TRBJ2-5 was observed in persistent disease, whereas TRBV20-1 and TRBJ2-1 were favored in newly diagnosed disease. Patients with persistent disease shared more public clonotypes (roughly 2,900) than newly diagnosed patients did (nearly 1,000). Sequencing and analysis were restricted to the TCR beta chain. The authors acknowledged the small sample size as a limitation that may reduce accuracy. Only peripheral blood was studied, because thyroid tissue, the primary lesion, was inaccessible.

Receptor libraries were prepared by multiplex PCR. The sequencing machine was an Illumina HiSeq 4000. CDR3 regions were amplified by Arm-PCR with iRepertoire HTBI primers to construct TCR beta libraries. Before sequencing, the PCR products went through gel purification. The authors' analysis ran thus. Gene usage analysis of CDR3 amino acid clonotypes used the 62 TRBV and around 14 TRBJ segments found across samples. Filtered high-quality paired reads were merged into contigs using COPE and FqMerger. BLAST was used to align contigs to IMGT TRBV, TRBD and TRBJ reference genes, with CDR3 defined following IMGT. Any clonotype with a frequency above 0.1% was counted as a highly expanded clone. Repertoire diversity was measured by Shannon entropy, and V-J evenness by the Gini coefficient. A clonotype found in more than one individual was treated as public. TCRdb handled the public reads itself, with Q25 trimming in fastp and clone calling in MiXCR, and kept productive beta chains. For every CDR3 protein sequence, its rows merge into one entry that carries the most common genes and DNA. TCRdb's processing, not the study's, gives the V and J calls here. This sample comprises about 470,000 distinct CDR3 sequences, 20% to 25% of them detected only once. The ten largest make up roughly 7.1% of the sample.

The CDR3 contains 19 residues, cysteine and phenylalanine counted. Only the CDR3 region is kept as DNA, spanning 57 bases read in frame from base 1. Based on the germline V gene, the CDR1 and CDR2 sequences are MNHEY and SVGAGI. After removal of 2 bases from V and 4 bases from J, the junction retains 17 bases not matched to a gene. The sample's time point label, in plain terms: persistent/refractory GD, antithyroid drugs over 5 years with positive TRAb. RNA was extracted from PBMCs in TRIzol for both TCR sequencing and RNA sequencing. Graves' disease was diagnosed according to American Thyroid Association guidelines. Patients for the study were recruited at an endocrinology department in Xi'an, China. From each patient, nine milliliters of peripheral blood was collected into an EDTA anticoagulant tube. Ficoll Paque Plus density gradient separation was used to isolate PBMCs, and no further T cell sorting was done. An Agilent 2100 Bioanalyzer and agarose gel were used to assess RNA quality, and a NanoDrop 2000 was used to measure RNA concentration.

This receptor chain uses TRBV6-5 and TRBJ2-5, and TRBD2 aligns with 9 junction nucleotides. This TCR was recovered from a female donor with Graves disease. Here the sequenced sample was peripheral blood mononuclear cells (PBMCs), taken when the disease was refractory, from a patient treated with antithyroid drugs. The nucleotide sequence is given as TGTGCCAGCAGTTACCCCTGGCTAGCGGGAAATCGAGATCGAGAGACCCAGTACTTC. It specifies CASSYPWLAGNRDRETQYF.